This TCR beta chain derives from a study of cytomegalovirus exposure and HLA in healthy donors. Whole-study context: Most donors, about 77% of several hundred genotyped, fell in the Caucasian-associated ancestry cluster. Study-level points and caveats: Most likely, a cluster of highly shared sequence variants arose as a sequencing artifact. TCR beta chains associated with HLA were, in a later analysis, more clonally expanded than equally common others.

A multiplex PCR was run with 60 Vbeta primers and 13 Jbeta primers. Generated by immunoSEQ multiplex PCR, the TCRdb table keeps only in-frame clones and is missing some. This sample's table has 200,000 to 250,000 clones. The germline CDR1 and CDR2 sequences are SNHLY and FYNNEI. Trimming took 2 bases from V and 1 from J, leaving 14 bases between them. CDR3 length equals 16 residues. As to this clone: Its antigen is still unknown.

The source material was PBMCs. This TCR was sampled from a woman in her thirties in good health and CMV-seropositive. This rearrangement joins TRBV2 to TRBJ1-2, with D possibly being TRBD1 (5 bases). CDR3 coding DNA: TGTGCCAGCAGTGAACTAGAGTCGGACATTAACTATGGCTACACCTTC. Translation: CASSELESDINYGYTF.